These 28 T cell receptor beta chains were all obtained from the same sample, sequenced in a study of T cells after yellow fever vaccination. In TCRdb, the 5' RACE reads were re-called with MiXCR into one record per CDR3 protein. This table holds approximately 510,000 distinct CDR3 sequences, just over 20% found once. This specimen was PBMCs, taken roughly 20 days after the first yellow fever vaccination. The receptors were sampled from a young man who received the YFV17D yellow fever vaccine.

There are a few counts of this clonotype. The V and J genes are TRBV28 and TRBJ2-7; D is possibly TRBD2 (5 bases). V lost 3 bases and J 7 bases, leaving 13 bases between the germline ends. In germline, CDR1 is MDHEN, CDR2 SYDVKM. This CDR3 spans 13 amino acids. CDR3 sequence: CASSFARRAEQYV. In nucleotides, the CDR3 is TGTGCCAGCAGTTTTGCCAGGCGGGCGGAGCAGTACGTC.

J is TRBJ2-3 and V is TRBV5-1, with D unresolved. The CDR3 contains 16 residues. V lost 2 bases and J lost 6, with 19 bases in between. Germline V gene sequence: CDR1 SGHRS, CDR2 YFSETQ. The DNA of the CDR3 is TGCGCCAGCAGCTTACTACCAGGTTCACAGATGGATACGCAGTATTTT. Translation: CASSLLPGSQMDTQYF.

The sample holds many counts of this clonotype. This chain joins TRBV3-1 and TRBJ2-3, with unresolved D. Trimming pared 4 bases from V and 3 bases from J, leaving 20 bases between. The CDR3 covers 17 residues. Germline V gives CDR1 LGHDT, CDR2 YNNKEL (reference sequence). This CDR3 is CASSLDRQRNDTDTQYF. The DNA of the CDR3 is TGTGCCAGCAGCCTCGATCGGCAAAGAAATGATACAGATACGCAGTATTTT.

About this clonotype: At one end, the junction sequence differs from germline, possibly due to a read error. The V and J genes are TRBV20-1 and TRBJ2-7, with D tentatively TRBD1 or TRBD2 (5 bases each). There are 12 residues in the CDR3. The germline gives CDR1 DFQATT, CDR2 SNEGSKA (reference sequence). The CDR3 DNA sequence: TGCAGCGCTAGAGGGGTTGCCTACGAGCAGTACTTC. Amino acids: CSARGVAYEQYF.

This chain joins TRBV7-8 and TRBJ2-5; 10 bases fit TRBD1. Trimming at V came to 3 bases and at J to 4 bases, leaving 5 bases not matched to a gene. Germline values: CDR1 SGHVS, CDR2 FQNEAQ. This CDR3 region has 15 residues. The CDR3 DNA follows: TGTGCCAGCAGCTTGAGACAGGGGGCCGGAGAGACCCAGTACTTC. It translates to CASSLRQGAGETQYF.

The rearrangement uses TRBV5-1 and TRBJ1-5; TRBD1 is a possible D gene (6 bases). Per germline, CDR1 SGHRS and CDR2 YFSETQ. CDR3 length: 14 amino acids. V shed 4 bases and J shed 6 bases, with 14 bases lying between them. The CDR3 region has the DNA TGCGCCAGCAGCCCCCGGGGGGGCGTTCAGCCCCAGCATTTT. It encodes CASSPRGGVQPQHF.

This clonotype was detected once. The chain is built from TRBV29-1 and TRBJ2-5, with D possibly called TRBD1 or TRBD2 (6 bases each). V lost 0 bases to trimming and J lost 5 bases, with 28 bases between them. Germline V gene sequence: CDR1 SQVTM, CDR2 ANQGSEA. This CDR3 has 19 amino acids. This CDR3 reads CSVEDPPRGPEGGQETQYF. In DNA form, the CDR3 reads TGCAGCGTTGAAGATCCCCCTCGGGGGCCGGAGGGAGGACAGGAGACCCAGTACTTC.

This chain joins TRBV9 and TRBJ2-7, with no clear D. Looked up from germline, CDR1 is SGDLS and CDR2 is YYNGEE. The CDR3 has 14 residues. Trimming took off 0 bases at V and 3 bases at J, with 10 bases between the two ends. CDR3 amino acids: CASSVGQISYEQYF. The DNA for the CDR3 is TGTGCCAGCAGCGTAGGGCAGATCAGCTACGAGCAGTACTTC.

The V and J genes are TRBV7-3 and TRBJ2-2, with 9 bases lining up with TRBD2. J gave up 4 bases and V 2 bases, and 5 bases lay outside the gene matches. This CDR3 region has 16 residues. CDR1 is SGHTA and CDR2 is FQGTGA in the germline V gene. The CDR3 sequence: CASSLVGAGGTGELFF. The DNA of the CDR3 is TGTGCCAGCAGCTTAGTAGGAGCGGGGGGCACCGGGGAGCTGTTTTTT. The full variable domain, rest sourced from reference TRBV7-3 and TRBJ2-2, is GAGVSQTPSNKVTEKGKYVELRCDPISGHTALYWYRQSLGQGPEFLIYFQGTGAADDSGLPNDRFFAVRPEGSVSTLKIQRTERGDSAVYLCASSLVGAGGTGELFFGEGSRLTVL.

This rearrangement joins TRBV5-6 to TRBJ2-7; 9 bases are a match to TRBD1. Losses at the gene ends were 1 base for V and 3 bases for J; bases not matched to a gene: 8. The germline CDR1 and CDR2 sequences are SGHDT and YYEEEE. This CDR3 is 16 amino acids long. CDR3 amino acids: CASSLTPGTGFYEQYF. CDR3 in DNA: TGTGCCAGCAGCTTGACCCCTGGGACAGGGTTCTACGAGCAGTACTTC.

V gene TRBV5-6 combines with J gene TRBJ2-2, with a weak D call TRBD1 (5 bases). This CDR3 spans 16 amino acids. Germline V gives CDR1 SGHDT, CDR2 YYEEEE. Trimming shortened V by 4 bases and J by 6 bases, and 19 bases separated the two germline ends. The CDR3 nucleotides read TGTGCCAGCAGCGGAAACTCAGGGATCGGCGCCGGGGAGCTGTTTTTT. Translated, it gives CASSGNSGIGAGELFF.

The chain is built from TRBV7-2 and TRBJ2-5, with 9 bases that match TRBD2. This CDR3 comprises 16 residues. V was clipped by 0 bases and J by 4 bases; unmatched bases: 6. Germline V gene sequence: CDR1 SGHTA, CDR2 FQGNSA. The CDR3 DNA sequence: TGTGCCAGCAGCTTAGCGATTAGCGGGGGTACAGAGACCCAGTACTTC. Amino acids: CASSLAISGGTETQYF.

Only a few counts were recorded for this clonotype. The chain combines TRBV20-1 with TRBJ1-6; 10 positions match TRBD1. The V segment lost 1 base and the J segment 7 bases; nucleotides outside the gene matches: 1. The length of the CDR3 is 14 residues. Germline loops: CDR1 DFQATT, CDR2 SNEGSKA (reference sequence). In DNA, the CDR3 is TGCAGTGCTAGAGGGGACAGGGGAAATTCACCCCTCCACTTT. Amino acids: CSARGDRGNSPLHF.

This clonotype was recorded a few times. The DNA of the CDR3 is TGTGCCAGTGGGGACACAAATAGTGATGAGCAGTTCTTC. Residues: CASGDTNSDEQFF. The V gene is TRBV7-3, the J gene TRBJ2-1, with D perhaps TRBD1 (6 bases). Germline CDR1 SGHTA, CDR2 FQGTGA. V lost 9 bases to trimming and J lost 8 bases, with 17 bases between them. The CDR3 length is 13 residues.

Regarding this clonotype: One junction end does not reproduce the germline sequence, and a read error may be involved. This rearrangement joins TRBV7-2 to TRBJ2-1; a possible D gene is TRBD1 (6 bases). The CDR3 covers 13 residues. CDR1 is SGHTA and CDR2 is FQGNSA in the germline V gene. The CDR3 region is CACSLGQYNEQFF. In DNA form, the CDR3 reads TGTGCCTGCAGCTTAGGACAGTACAATGAGCAGTTCTTC.

This sequence joins TRBV21-1 and TRBJ2-7; the D call in the table, TRBD1, was not verified against the DNA. TRBV21-1 is a documented pseudogene. CDR3 length equals 15 residues. CDR3 protein: CASSPRGGGKYEQYF. The CDR3 bases are TGTGCCAGCAGCCCCAGGGGAGGGGGCAAGTACGAGCAGTACTTC.

At least ten counts were recorded for this clonotype. This CDR3 is CASSLGQGGQPQHF. In DNA, the CDR3 is TGTGCCAGCAGCTTGGGGCAGGGGGGTCAGCCCCAGCATTTT. This chain links TRBV7-9 with TRBJ1-5; the match to TRBD1 covers 7 bases. The V segment lost 3 bases and the J segment 6 bases; nucleotides outside the gene matches: 5. Per germline, CDR1 SEHNR and CDR2 FQNEAQ (reference sequence). The CDR3 has 14 residues.

The rearrangement uses TRBV6-5 and TRBJ2-1; either TRBD1 or TRBD2 may fit D (5 bases each). CDR3 length equals 13 residues. V gave up 3 bases and J gave up 6 bases, with 9 bases separating them. The germline CDR1 and CDR2 sequences are MNHEY and SVGAGI. DNA of the CDR3: TGTGCCAGCAGTTATCGAGGGGTCAATGAGCAGTTCTTC. Its protein product is CASSYRGVNEQFF.

This clonotype turned up a few times. V is TRBV11-3 and J is TRBJ2-7; D gene uncertain. The CDR3 has 10 residues. The germline V gene encodes CDR1 SGHNT and CDR2 YENEEA. The CDR3 nucleotides are TGTGCCAGCAGCTTACGGAGAGGACCCGTC. Translating it yields CASSLRRGPV.

The V gene is TRBV5-4, the J gene TRBJ2-3; D might be TRBD2 (6 bases). The V gene lost 7 bases and the J gene lost 1 base, with 13 bases spanning the gap. The CDR3 sequence is 14 residues long. CDR1 is SGHNT and CDR2 is YYREEE in the germline V gene (reference sequence). The CDR3 loop reads CASWGEAGTDTQYF. In DNA form, the CDR3 reads TGTGCCAGCTGGGGGGAGGCTGGCACAGATACGCAGTATTTT.

This rearrangement joins TRBV7-8 to TRBJ2-7, with TRBD2 identical over 10 bases. Germline CDR1 reads SGHVS; CDR2 reads FQNEAQ. J lost 2 bases, V lost 5 bases, and 9 bases had no gene match. The CDR3 is made up of 16 amino acids. The DNA for the CDR3 is TGTGCCAGCAGCCTTATACTAGCGGGGAACCCCTACGAGCAGTACTTC. Its translation is CASSLILAGNPYEQYF.

This clonotype has more than one count but fewer than ten. V is TRBV6-1 and J is TRBJ1-1; D is perhaps TRBD1 (5 bases). This CDR3 is 14 amino acids long. Germline V gives CDR1 MNHNS, CDR2 SASEGT. V was cut by 10 bases and J by 3 bases, with 18 bases left in between. The CDR3 reads CATQGWSPDTEAFF. The CDR3 DNA is TGTGCCACTCAGGGATGGAGCCCTGACACTGAAGCTTTCTTT.

This clonotype was seen ten or more times. The rearrangement uses TRBV4-3 and TRBJ2-3; 7 bases fit TRBD2. The germline V gene encodes CDR1 LGHNA and CDR2 YSLEER. V lost 2 bases and J lost 2; bases outside the gene matches: 7. CDR3 size: 16 residues. CDR3: CASSQIVAGFTDTQYF. Here the CDR3 DNA reads TGCGCCAGCAGCCAAATCGTAGCGGGCTTCACAGATACGCAGTATTTT.

This clonotype was detected only a few times. The chain is built from TRBV6-1 and TRBJ1-5; no clear D. Trimming took 4 bases from V and 1 from J, leaving 14 bases between them. The CDR3 loop spans 16 amino acids. Germline lookup yields CDR1 MNHNS and CDR2 SASEGT. The CDR3 DNA is TGTGCCAGCAGTGCCTATATTACGGGAAGCAATCAGCCCCAGCATTTT. Translated, it gives CASSAYITGSNQPQHF.

The chain joins TRBV6-2 or TRBV6-3 to TRBJ1-1; 10 nucleotides line up with TRBD1. This CDR3 is built from 16 residues. Unmatched junction bases numbered 9, after V lost 4 bases and J lost 4 bases. Looked up from germline, CDR1 is MNHEY and CDR2 is SVGEGT. The CDR3 region has the DNA TGTGCCAGCAGTTCAGTGGACAGGGGGTTTGGCACTGAAGCTTTCTTT. Amino acid sequence: CASSSVDRGFGTEAFF.

This clonotype has a handful of counts. The chain carries TRBV14 and TRBJ1-6; possibly TRBD1 for D (6 bases). Trimming shortened V by 3 bases and J by 0 bases, and 15 bases separated the two germline ends. The CDR3 totals 18 residues. In germline, CDR1 is SGHDN, CDR2 FVKESK. CDR3 amino acids: CASSHRRPGDSYNSPLHF. Here the CDR3 DNA reads TGTGCCAGCAGCCACAGAAGACCAGGGGACTCCTATAATTCACCCCTCCACTTT. Full variable domain (missing parts from reference TRBV14 and TRBJ1-6): EAGVTQFPSHSVIEKGQTVTLRCDPISGHDNLYWYRRVMGKEIKFLLHFVKESKQDESGMPNNRFLAERTGGTYSTLKVQPAELEDSGVYFCASSHRRPGDSYNSPLHFGNGTRLTVT.

The V gene is TRBV29-1, the J gene TRBJ2-1, with no clear D. Between the trimmed V and J ends, which lost 0 bases and 2 bases, there was a span of 11 bases. Germline V gives CDR1 SQVTM, CDR2 ANQGSEA. The CDR3 is made up of 15 amino acids. The CDR3 DNA follows: TGCAGCGTTGAAGACCCGACGAGAACCTACAATGAGCAGTTCTTC. Translating it yields CSVEDPTRTYNEQFF.

The chain uses TRBV4-1 and TRBJ1-5; no firm D call. V was trimmed by 5 bases and J by 9 bases, leaving 20 bases between them. CDR1 and CDR2 (germline): MGHRA, YSYEKL. The CDR3 contains 15 residues. This CDR3 is CASSTPGQYQRPQHF. The CDR3 DNA reads TGCGCCAGCAGCACCCCGGGCCAGTACCAACGGCCCCAGCATTTT.